These 4 T cell receptor beta chains came from one sample sequenced in a study of blood T cells in healthy people across ages. Primed by a sample-barcoded 5' primer and a J-beta primer mix, a second PCR proceeded for about 7 to 12 cycles. TCRdb reprocessed the 5' RACE reads via MiXCR and lists one record per CDR3 protein. Counted here are roughly 1.9 million distinct CDR3 sequences, about 39% occurring once; the ten biggest clones make up roughly 23%. Sequences were obtained from blood. The receptors come from a human donor in good health.

This chain links TRBV15 with TRBJ2-5, with D perhaps TRBD2 (6 bases). Trimming removed 2 bases at V and 1 base at J, with 11 bases between. This CDR3 comprises 15 residues. The germline V gene encodes CDR1 LNHNV and CDR2 YYDKDF (reference sequence). The CDR3 sequence is CATSRHSGSQETQYF. As DNA, the CDR3 is TGTGCCACCAGCAGACATAGCGGATCCCAAGAGACCCAGTACTTC. Full variable domain (outside the CDR3, taken from reference TRBV15 and TRBJ2-5): DAMVIQNPRYQVTQFGKPVTLSCSQTLNHNVMYWYQQKSSQAPKLLFHYYDKDFNNEADTPDNFQSRRPNTSFCFLDIRSPGLGDTAMYLCATSRHSGSQETQYFGPGTRLLVL.

The rearrangement joins TRBV4-3 to TRBJ2-3, with D unresolved. V was trimmed by 0 bases and J by 6 bases, leaving 10 bases between them. Germline V gene data show CDR1 as LGHNA and CDR2 as YSLEER. This CDR3 region has 14 residues. The CDR3: CASSQDPYWDTQYF. The CDR3 DNA reads TGCGCCAGCAGCCAAGACCCTTACTGGGATACGCAGTATTTT.

The sample holds a few counts of this clonotype. The chain joins TRBV29-1 to TRBJ2-1; 7 positions agree with TRBD2. Trimming took 7 bases from V and 1 from J; bases not matched to a gene: 10. Germline loops: CDR1 SQVTM, CDR2 ANQGSEA. The CDR3 is 15 residues long. The CDR3: CSAFFTSASYNEQFF. The DNA of the CDR3 is TGCAGCGCCTTCTTCACTAGCGCTTCCTACAATGAGCAGTTCTTC.

The chain uses TRBV5-1 and TRBJ1-1, with TRBD1 matching over 7 bases. Per the germline V gene, CDR1 is SGHRS and CDR2 is YFSETQ. The ends lost 7 bases at V and 0 bases at J; junction bases unmatched: 6. This CDR3 is built from 14 residues. The DNA for the CDR3 is TGCGCCAGCGGCGGGGGGACAGTGAACACTGAAGCTTTCTTT. Translation: CASGGGTVNTEAFF.